These 10 T cell receptor beta chains were all obtained from the same sample, sequenced in a study of T cell responses to AZD1222 COVID-19 vaccine. Profiled with immunoSEQ multiplex PCR; TCRdb holds only in-frame clones, not every one. The table records some 120,000 clones, around 84% of them present only once. This sample comprised peripheral blood, obtained on day 0 of AZD1222 vaccination. The receptors were sampled from an adult in good health.

The V call is TRBV5-5, the J call TRBJ1-3; D is undetermined. In germline, CDR1 is SGHKS, CDR2 YYEKEE (reference sequence). The CDR3 has 15 residues. The V end was cut by 3 bases, the J end by 0 bases, with 10 bases between. This chain's CDR3 is CASSWPGNSGNTIYF. The CDR3 nucleotides are TGTGCCAGCAGCTGGCCGGGGAACTCTGGAAACACCATATATTTT.

The chain recombines TRBV21-1 with TRBJ1-2. TRBV21-1 is shown as a pseudogene. The CDR3 length is 15 residues. CDR3 sequence: CASSIPTGRFYGYTF. DNA for the CDR3: TGTGCCAGCAGCATCCCCACAGGGAGGTTCTATGGCTACACCTTC.

This chain uses TRBV5-1 with TRBJ2-3; no definite D call. Trimming took 4 bases from V and 2 from J, leaving 11 bases between them. This CDR3 region has 14 residues. The germline CDR1 and CDR2 sequences are SGHRS and YFSETQ. DNA of the CDR3: TGCGCCAGCAGCGCACAGTCGATCACAGATACGCAGTATTTT. Protein sequence: CASSAQSITDTQYF.

The rearrangement links TRBV11-2 to TRBJ2-7, with 8 positions matching TRBD2. The CDR3 length is 14 residues. The trim removed 3 bases at V and 6 bases at J, leaving 7 bases unmatched. Germline V gene sequence: CDR1 SGHAT, CDR2 FQNNGV. CDR3 in DNA: TGTGCCAGCAGCTTTAGCGGGACATCGGGCGAGCAGTACTTC. Its protein product is CASSFSGTSGEQYF.

The V gene is TRBV6-5, the J gene TRBJ1-1; D remains ambiguous. Germline CDR1 MNHEY, CDR2 SVGAGI. V shed 7 bases and J shed 1 base, with 4 bases lying between them. The CDR3 has 11 amino acids. The CDR3: CASIRNTEAFF. As DNA, the CDR3 is TGTGCCAGCATACGGAACACTGAAGCTTTCTTT.

V usage is TRBV18 and J usage is TRBJ1-1, with 8 bases matching TRBD1. CDR1 is KGHSH and CDR2 is LQKENI in the germline V gene. The J segment lost 13 bases and the V segment lost 0 bases, leaving 10 bases of the junction unmatched. CDR3 length: 14 amino acids. Here the CDR3 DNA reads TGTGCCAGCTCACCACCGTCAGGGGGCAACGTTGTTTTCTTT. Protein product: CASSPPSGGNVVFF.

The gene calls are TRBV24-1 and TRBJ2-3; D unresolved. CDR1 is KGHDR, CDR2 SFDVKD, per germline. This CDR3 is 11 amino acids long. The germline V and J ends were trimmed by 5 bases and 2 bases, with 1 base remaining between them. The CDR3 protein is CATSVTDTQYF. The CDR3 region has the DNA TGTGCCACCAGTGTCACAGATACGCAGTATTTT.

The V call is TRBV28, the J call TRBJ1-2; D gene ambiguous. The CDR3 has 10 amino acids. Trimming pared 10 bases from V and 9 bases from J, leaving 12 bases between. CDR1 is MDHEN and CDR2 is SYDVKM in the germline V gene. The CDR3 protein is CATQYSSYTF. For the CDR3, the DNA is TGTGCCACCCAGTACAGTAGCTACACCTTC.

The chain combines TRBV10-1 with TRBJ1-2; TRBD1 aligns across 7 bases. Per germline, CDR1 WNHNN and CDR2 SYGVQD (reference sequence). V trimming: 0 bases; J trimming: 5 bases; junction bases outside the gene matches: 6. The CDR3 is 15 residues long. The CDR3 loop is CASSESEGAGYGYTF. The CDR3 nucleotides read TGCGCCAGCAGTGAGTCGGAGGGGGCGGGATATGGCTACACCTTC.

This rearrangement joins TRBV19 to TRBJ2-5; the D is unclear. Trimming removed 5 bases from V and 5 bases from J, with 15 bases in between. Germline V gene sequence: CDR1 LNHDA, CDR2 SQIVND (reference sequence). The CDR3 totals 14 residues. Here the CDR3 reads CASSEGTVVETQYF. In DNA form, the CDR3 reads TGTGCCAGTAGTGAAGGTACAGTTGTGGAGACCCAGTACTTC.